This T cell receptor (beta chain) was retrieved from a study of PD-L1 blockade in urothelial cancer. Study-level background: Patients with male sex and bladder-origin urothelial cancer accounted for twenty-five of 29 enrolled.

Each patient supplied 1 to 8 pretreatment and on-treatment samples. The CDR3 loop spans 13 amino acids. CDR1 and CDR2 (germline): MDHEN, SYDVKM. The germline V and J ends were trimmed by 8 bases and 3 bases, with 14 bases remaining between them. TCRdb keeps only in-frame clones here, not all; method: immunoSEQ multiplex PCR. The data hold 55,000 to 85,000 clones, with approximately 88% observed a single time. The V gene is TRBV28, the J gene TRBJ2-7, with a possible D match to TRBD1 (5 bases). The specimen was PBMCs, collected around atezolizumab (anti-PD-L1) treatment. This TCR came from a man in his fifties or sixties with urothelial cancer. The CDR3 DNA is TGTGCCAGCGGTAGGGGAATCTTCTACGAGCAGTACTTC. Translated, it gives CASGRGIFYEQYF.